Following are 19 T cell receptor beta chains from one sample sequenced in a study of T cells after yellow fever vaccination. TCRdb reanalysed the 5' RACE reads using MiXCR and keeps one entry per CDR3 protein. The top ten clones hold more than 15% of a sample with more than 350,000 distinct CDR3 sequences, approximately 10% of them seen once. Here the sequenced sample was PBMCs, taken on the day of the first yellow fever vaccination. These receptors were taken from a man younger than 30 who received the YFV17D yellow fever vaccine.

On this clonotype itself: A much larger clonotype is one base distant, so this may be a read error. The chain is built from TRBV28 and TRBJ2-2; the match to TRBD2 covers 11 bases. The length of the CDR3 is 15 residues. Trimming removed 6 bases from V and 1 base from J; junction bases left unmatched: 1. Germline assignment: CDR1 MDHEN and CDR2 SYDVKM. The DNA for the CDR3 is TGTGCCAGCAGGCTAGCGGGGGGGAACACCGGGGAGCTGTTTTTT. It is translated as CASRLAGGNTGELFF.

Only a few counts were recorded for this clonotype. This chain joins TRBV20-1 and TRBJ2-1; TRBD1 agrees at 8 bases. J was trimmed by 12 bases and V by 4 bases; bases with no gene match: 11. The CDR3 is 13 residues long. Per the germline V gene, CDR1 is DFQATT and CDR2 is SNEGSKA (reference sequence). The chain's CDR3 is CSATGQGVWRQFF. The CDR3, as DNA: TGCAGTGCTACAGGACAGGGCGTTTGGCGGCAGTTCTTC.

The sample holds a few counts of this clonotype. J is TRBJ2-5 and V is TRBV12-3 or TRBV12-4, with D tentatively TRBD1 (5 bases). V dropped 3 bases and J dropped 7 bases, with 12 bases sitting between them. The CDR3 consists of 13 residues. The CDR3 coding sequence is TGTGCCAGCAGTTTCTCGCAGGGTGGGACCCAGTACTTC. This translates into CASSFSQGGTQYF.

This clonotype occurred a few times. The rearrangement joins TRBV18 to TRBJ1-1; 7 bases are shared with TRBD1. Looked up from germline, CDR1 is KGHSH and CDR2 is LQKENI. This CDR3 spans 17 amino acids. J was trimmed by 0 bases and V by 5 bases; bases with no gene match: 12. The DNA of the CDR3 is TGTGCCAGCTCATCCTTAGCAGGGACAGCTATGAACACTGAAGCTTTCTTT. The encoded protein is CASSSLAGTAMNTEAFF. Filled out from reference TRBV18 and TRBJ1-1, the complete variable domain reads NAGVMQNPRHLVRRRGQEARLRCSPMKGHSHVYWYRQLPEEGLKFMVYLQKENIIDESGMPKERFSAEFPKEGPSILRIQQVVRGDSAAYFCASSSLAGTAMNTEAFFGQGTRLTVV.

The rearrangement uses TRBV18 and TRBJ2-5; D is possibly TRBD1 (6 bases). Trimming pared 3 bases from V and 1 base from J, leaving 15 bases between. Germline V gene lookup returns CDR1 KGHSH and CDR2 LQKENI. This CDR3 has 16 residues. The CDR3 nucleotides read TGTGCCAGCTCACCCGTTTTCTTGGACAGCCAAGAGACCCAGTACTTC. Its protein is CASSPVFLDSQETQYF.

The chain uses TRBV6-1 and TRBJ1-2; possible D gene TRBD1, 6 bases. V lost 7 bases and J 8 bases, leaving 20 bases between the germline ends. In germline, CDR1 is MNHNS, CDR2 SASEGT. This CDR3 is built from 14 residues. The CDR3 DNA reads TGTGCCAGCATCCCGGGACACCGATCGGGGGGCTACACCTTC. The encoded protein is CASIPGHRSGGYTF.

This clonotype was counted a few times. The chain is built from TRBV12-3 or TRBV12-4 and TRBJ1-6; D call uncertain. This CDR3 comprises 14 residues. V lost 3 bases and J lost 5, with 8 bases in between. Here the CDR3 reads CASSLDVDNSPLHF. CDR3 bases: TGTGCCAGCAGTTTGGATGTCGATAATTCACCCCTCCACTTT.

Concerning this clonotype: A much larger clonotype is one base distant, so this may be a read error. J is TRBJ2-3 and V is TRBV29-1; the match to TRBD2 covers 11 bases. The CDR3 sequence is 15 residues long. Germline values: CDR1 SQVTM, CDR2 ANQGSEA. The V and J ends lost 6 bases and 4 bases, in that order; junction bases with no gene match: 9. CDR3 residues: CSVRTSGGYADTQYF. The DNA for the CDR3 is TGCAGCGTAAGAACTAGCGGGGGTTACGCAGATACGCAGTATTTT.

This clonotype was found many times. The DNA of the CDR3 is TGCGCCAGCAGCTTTTCATCAGGGCAAGCTTTCTTT. Amino acids: CASSFSSGQAFF. J is TRBJ1-1 and V is TRBV5-1; D may be TRBD1 (5 bases). This CDR3 is built from 12 residues. Trimming stripped 2 bases from V and 9 bases from J, with 11 bases between. Germline assignment: CDR1 SGHRS and CDR2 YFSETQ.

This clonotype was detected ten times or more. This chain joins TRBV5-1 and TRBJ2-3, with D unresolved. V lost 0 bases and J 6 bases, leaving 11 bases between the germline ends. This CDR3 spans 14 amino acids. CDR1 is SGHRS and CDR2 is YFSETQ in the germline V gene. This CDR3 is CASSLGMAPDTQYF. The CDR3 region has the DNA TGCGCCAGCAGCTTGGGGATGGCGCCGGATACGCAGTATTTT.

This rearrangement joins TRBV7-3 to TRBJ2-7, with 8 positions matching TRBD1. Unmatched junction bases numbered 9, after V lost 5 bases and J lost 6 bases. Germline CDR1 is SGHTA and CDR2 is FQGTGA. CDR3 size: 14 residues. The CDR3 region is CASSRDRGSREQYF. The DNA for the CDR3 is TGTGCCAGCAGCCGCGACAGGGGCTCCCGCGAGCAGTACTTC.

The genes are TRBV12-3 or TRBV12-4 and TRBJ1-1; D is perhaps TRBD1 (6 bases). CDR3 size: 14 residues. V was pared by 8 bases and J by 4 bases, with 17 bases between. The CDR3 reads CASVTQGGGTEAFF. CDR3 nucleotides: TGTGCCAGCGTCACCCAGGGAGGGGGCACTGAAGCTTTCTTT.

The chain links TRBV2 to TRBJ1-1; possible D gene TRBD1, 5 bases. The CDR3 loop spans 14 amino acids. Looked up from germline, CDR1 is SNHLY and CDR2 is FYNNEI. The V end lost 4 bases, the J end lost 5 bases, and 14 bases lay between the germline ends. This CDR3 is CASSALGDRTEAFF. CDR3 coding DNA: TGTGCCAGCAGTGCCTTGGGGGATAGAACTGAAGCTTTCTTT.

The chain is built from TRBV5-1 and TRBJ1-1; D unclear. V was trimmed by 2 bases and J by 2 bases, leaving 7 bases between them. CDR1 is SGHRS, CDR2 YFSETQ, per germline. The CDR3 is made up of 13 amino acids. The CDR3 DNA sequence: TGCGCCAGCAGCTTCGGGTTCAACACTGAAGCTTTCTTT. It encodes CASSFGFNTEAFF.

This clonotype was seen a few times. The chain joins TRBV15 to TRBJ2-7; perhaps TRBD1 as D (5 bases). V lost 1 base and J 7 bases, leaving 11 bases between the germline ends. The germline V gene encodes CDR1 LNHNV and CDR2 YYDKDF (reference sequence). This CDR3 is 13 amino acids long. CDR3 sequence: CATSRVGNREQYV. In DNA form, the CDR3 reads TGTGCCACCAGCAGAGTAGGTAACAGGGAGCAGTACGTC.

The rearrangement joins TRBV5-1 to TRBJ2-3; D uncertain. The CDR3 runs to 13 residues. V lost 4 bases, J lost 2 bases, and 8 bases lay in between. Germline V CDR1 and CDR2: SGHRS, YFSETQ. The CDR3 sequence: CASSGQTTDTQYF. CDR3 sequence (DNA): TGCGCCAGCAGCGGGCAGACCACAGATACGCAGTATTTT.

This clonotype turned up a few times. This chain links TRBV6-1 with TRBJ1-4; 9 positions agree with TRBD1. The V segment lost 8 bases and the J segment 8 bases; nucleotides outside the gene matches: 6. CDR1 is MNHNS, CDR2 SASEGT, per germline. The CDR3 is 13 residues long. In DNA form, the CDR3 reads TGTGCCAGCTCCGGGACAGGGCAAGAAAAACTGTTTTTT. Its protein is CASSGTGQEKLFF.

This clonotype was seen more than once but under ten times. In DNA form, the CDR3 reads TGTGCCAGCAGCTTAAGGATTAGCGGGGGGGCATCATACAATGAGCAGTTCTTC. It codes for CASSLRISGGASYNEQFF. This chain uses TRBV7-6 with TRBJ2-1; 11 bases fit TRBD2. The CDR3 is 18 amino acids. Germline V CDR1 and CDR2: SGHVS, FNYEAQ. Trimming cost V 2 bases and J 4 bases; bases outside gene matches: 10.

This clonotype was counted a few times. The chain joins TRBV20-1 to TRBJ2-3, with no clear D. From germline, CDR1 is DFQATT and CDR2 SNEGSKA (reference sequence). There are 13 residues in the CDR3. The V end was cut by 7 bases, the J end by 0 bases, with 11 bases between. For the CDR3, the DNA is TGCAGTGGGAAGCAGATGAGCACAGATACGCAGTATTTT. It codes for CSGKQMSTDTQYF.